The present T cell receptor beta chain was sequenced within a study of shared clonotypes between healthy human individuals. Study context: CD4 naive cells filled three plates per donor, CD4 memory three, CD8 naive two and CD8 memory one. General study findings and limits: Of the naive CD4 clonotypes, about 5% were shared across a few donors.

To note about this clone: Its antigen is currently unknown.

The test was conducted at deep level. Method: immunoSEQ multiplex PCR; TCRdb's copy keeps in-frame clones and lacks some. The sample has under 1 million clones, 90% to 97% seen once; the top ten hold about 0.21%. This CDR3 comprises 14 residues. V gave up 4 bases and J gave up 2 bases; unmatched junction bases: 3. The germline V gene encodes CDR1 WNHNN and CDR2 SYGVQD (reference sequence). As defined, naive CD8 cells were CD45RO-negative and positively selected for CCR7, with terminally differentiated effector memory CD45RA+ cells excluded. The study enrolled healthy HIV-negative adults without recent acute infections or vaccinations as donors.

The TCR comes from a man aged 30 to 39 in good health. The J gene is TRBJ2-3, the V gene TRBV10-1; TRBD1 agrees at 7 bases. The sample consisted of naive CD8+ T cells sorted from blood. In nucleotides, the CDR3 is TGCGCCAGCAGTGGAGGGGGCCTCACAGATACGCAGTATTTT. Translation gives CASSGGGLTDTQYF.